This T cell receptor (beta chain) derives from a study of cytomegalovirus exposure and HLA in healthy donors. The CDR3 loop spans 14 amino acids. V shed 5 bases and J 2 bases; nucleotides not matched to a gene: 6. The germline gives CDR1 SGHVT, CDR2 SQSDAQ. Primers for the PCR totalled 60 Vbeta and 13 Jbeta. The repertoire was sequenced with immunoSEQ multiplex PCR; TCRdb's copy has only in-frame clones and lacks some. The table lists some 190,000 clones, approximately 75% of them singletons. The sample comprised PBMCs. The V and J genes are TRBV7-4 and TRBJ2-7; 7 bases line up with TRBD1. This sequence was found in a man aged 30 to 45 in good health and CMV-seropositive. CDR3: CASSDRTGPYEQYF. The CDR3 DNA is TGTGCCAGCAGCGACCGGACAGGTCCCTACGAGCAGTACTTC.